The 3 T cell receptor beta chains presented below share a single source sample, sequenced in a study of T cells in Graves' hyperthyroidism and ophthalmopathy. The CDR3 regions of TCR beta were amplified from RNA transcripts. The HTBI primer set was used in a first-round RT-PCR of the TCR CDR3. TCRdb re-derived calls from the multiplex PCR reads in MiXCR, one entry per CDR3 protein. This sample has some 770,000 distinct CDR3 sequences, with around 17% found just once. The sequenced sample consisted of blood. The receptors stem from a young man with Graves' hyperthyroidism.

This clonotype was seen many times. V usage is TRBV18 and J usage is TRBJ2-1, with no clear D. Trimming pared 3 bases from V and 5 bases from J, leaving 17 bases between. This CDR3 comprises 16 residues. The germline V gene has CDR1 KGHSH and CDR2 LQKENI. The CDR3 loop is CASSPPSQPLNNEQFF. Here the CDR3 DNA reads TGTGCCAGCTCACCCCCCTCCCAGCCGCTTAACAATGAGCAGTTCTTC. The full variable domain, completed using reference TRBV18 and TRBJ2-1, is NAGVMQNPRHLVRRRGQEARLRCSPMKGHSHVYWYRQLPEEGLKFMVYLQKENIIDESGMPKERFSAEFPKEGPSILRIQQVVRGDSAAYFCASSPPSQPLNNEQFFGPGTRLTVL.

This clonotype was picked up a small number of times. V gene TRBV2 combines with J gene TRBJ2-7; D ambiguous. Germline loops: CDR1 SNHLY, CDR2 FYNNEI. This CDR3 comprises 12 residues. V was shortened by 8 bases and J by 3 bases, with 11 bases between the two germline ends. Here the CDR3 reads CASGDLLYEQYF. The DNA of the CDR3 is TGTGCCAGCGGAGACCTTCTCTACGAGCAGTACTTC.

This clonotype was counted many times. This sequence joins TRBV5-1 and TRBJ2-3, with TRBD2 as a possible D gene (6 bases). The CDR3 contains 16 residues. Germline CDR1 reads SGHRS; CDR2 reads YFSETQ. V lost 0 bases and J 4 bases, leaving 15 bases between the germline ends. CDR3 in amino acids: CASSLAGGLVADTQYF. The CDR3 bases are TGCGCCAGCAGCTTGGCCGGGGGACTCGTCGCAGATACGCAGTATTTT.